The clone carrying this TCR beta chain was picked up many times. These data are taken from a study of T cells in Graves' hyperthyroidism and ophthalmopathy. Authors of the study amplified TCR beta CDR3 regions from RNA transcripts. First-round RT-PCR with HTBI primers amplified the TCR CDR3 region. TCRdb ran MiXCR on the multiplex PCR reads and lists one entry per CDR3 protein. The table includes around 300,000 distinct CDR3 sequences, about 13% detected once. Germline V gene sequence: CDR1 LGHDT, CDR2 YNNKEL (reference sequence). V lost 1 base and J 2 bases, leaving 10 bases between the germline ends. There are 15 residues in the CDR3.

The sequenced sample was blood. The chain combines TRBV3-1 with TRBJ2-3; a weak D match, TRBD1 (5 bases). This clonotype was sampled from a woman aged 40 to 50 with Graves' hyperthyroidism. CDR3 bases: TGTGCCAGCAGCCAAGGACAGACATACACAGATACGCAGTATTTT. Protein product: CASSQGQTYTDTQYF.